A selection of T cell receptor beta chains follows, all from one sample in a study of technical replicates of blood from a few donors. Sequencing used immunoSEQ multiplex PCR; TCRdb keeps in-frame clones, though not all of them. The sample yields approximately 82,000 clones, 75% to 95% seen once. The specimen sequenced was T cells isolated from PBMCs. These receptors all come from a human donor in good health. Some clones in this sample may be carry-over from other donors' samples. The CDR3 runs from the conserved cysteine through the conserved F or W. The order of the fields is clone size, D gene, V gene, J gene, CDR3 DNA, CDR3 protein. D genes are given only for firm matches. Expanded clones get a size class; other rows say once, few or many, or leave the size out.

once	TRBD1	TRBV28	TRBJ1-5	TGTGCCAGCAGTTTCCCAGGGGGTCAGCCCCAGCATTTT	CASSFPGGQPQHF
NA	NA	TRBV21-1	TRBJ2-3	TGTGCCAGCAGCAAAGACAGTGCCAGTAAGGCGCAGTATTTT	CASSKDSASKAQYF
NA	TRBD1	TRBV19	TRBJ1-5	TGTGCCAGTAGTGGGACAGAGACCCGCAATCAGCCCCAGCATTTT	CASSGTETRNQPQHF
NA	NA	TRBV5-1	TRBJ1-1	TGCGCCAGCAGCACGGAATTTCTTGGAGACACTGAAGCTTTCTTT	CASSTEFLGDTEAFF
NA	TRBD2	TRBV5-1	TRBJ2-2	TGCGCCAGCAGCTGGGGGACTAGCGGAAGAACCGGGGAGCTGTTTTTT	CASSWGTSGRTGELFF
NA	NA	TRBV19	TRBJ1-4	TGTGCCAGTAGTATAGGGACAGCCATTTTTGAAAAACTGTTTTTT	CASSIGTAIFEKLFF
NA	TRBD2	TRBV7-9	TRBJ2-4	TGTGCCAGCAGCCCGACTAGACGGGAGGGCCAGGAAAACATTCAGTACTTC	CASSPTRREGQENIQYF
NA	NA	TRBV4-3	TRBJ1-2	TGCGCCAGCAGCGCCCGGAGTCTCTTTGTATCTGGTGGCTACACCTTC	CASSARSLFVSGGYTF
NA	TRBD1	TRBV30	TRBJ2-3	TGTGCCTGGACAACAGGGGGAGATACGCAGTATTTT	CAWTTGGDTQYF
NA	NA	TRBV7-8	TRBJ1-3	TGTGCCAGCAGCGGAAGGGGAACAGGCTCTGGAAACACCATATATTTT	CASSGRGTGSGNTIYF
NA	TRBD2	TRBV28	TRBJ2-5	TGTGCCAGCAGTTCCTATGAGACTAGCGGGAGGGAGACCCAGTACTTC	CASSSYETSGRETQYF
few	TRBD1	TRBV6-5	TRBJ1-1	TGTGCCAGCAGTTACTCGACAGGGAGAGCTTTCTTT	CASSYSTGRAFF
NA	NA	TRBV6-5	TRBJ2-7	TGTGCCAGCAGTTACGCGGGCGGGGTTGAGTACGAGCAGTACTTC	CASSYAGGVEYEQYF
once	NA	TRBV29-1	TRBJ2-5	TGCAGCGTTGCCTTCGGGGAGACCCAGTACTTC	CSVAFGETQYF
NA	NA	TRBV27	TRBJ1-2	TGTGCCAGCAGTTTAATCGGAGGAGCGAACTATGGCTACACCTTC	CASSLIGGANYGYTF
NA	TRBD2	TRBV5-4	TRBJ2-7	TGTGCCAGCAGCAAACCCGGGACTAGCATTAACGAGCAGTACTTC	CASSKPGTSINEQYF
NA	TRBD2	TRBV11-2	TRBJ2-1	TGTGCCAGCAGCGAGGGACTAGCGGGGCAGTTCTTC	CASSEGLAGQFF
NA	NA	TRBV4-3	TRBJ2-1	TGCGCCAGCAGCGCTCGCAGGGGCTACAATGAGCAGTTCTTC	CASSARRGYNEQFF
NA	NA	TRBV27	TRBJ2-7	TGTGCCAGCAGTTTATATTGGGCAGGGGTTTTCTACGAGCAGTACTTC	CASSLYWAGVFYEQYF
NA	TRBD1	TRBV30	TRBJ1-2	TGTGCCTGTCCTGGGACAGTCTATGGCTACACCTTC	CACPGTVYGYTF
NA	NA	TRBV4-2	TRBJ2-3	TGTGCCAGCAGCCCTCTCTGGAGCGGCACAGATACGCAGTATTTT	CASSPLWSGTDTQYF
NA	NA	TRBV5-8	TRBJ2-7	TGTGCCAGCACACTCCGGGGGTTTAACTACGAGCAGTACTTC	CASTLRGFNYEQYF
once	NA	TRBV4-3	TRBJ2-2	TGCGCCAGCAGCCAAGATTGGGGCGGGAATTTAGGAACCGGGGAGCTGTTTTTT	CASSQDWGGNLGTGELFF
NA	TRBD2	TRBV7-9	TRBJ2-1	TGTGCCAGCAGCCAGGGACTAGCGGGGGCGGGAGACTCCTACAATGAGCAGTTCTTC	CASSQGLAGAGDSYNEQFF
NA	NA	TRBV28	TRBJ1-2	TGTGCCAGCAGTAAATCGAGGACAGTCTCCTATGGCTACACCTTC	CASSKSRTVSYGYTF
NA	TRBD2	TRBV7-3	TRBJ2-2	TGTGCCAGCAGCTTAAACCGACTAGCTAATACCGGGGAGCTGTTTTTT	CASSLNRLANTGELFF
NA	NA	TRBV28	TRBJ2-3	TGTGCCAGCAGCTACGGGATCTGGGGCACAGATACGCAGTATTTT	CASSYGIWGTDTQYF
NA	NA	TRBV6-5	TRBJ2-7	TGTGCCAGCAGTTACTCGCGGTCGTCCTACGAGCAGTACTTC	CASSYSRSSYEQYF
NA	TRBD2	TRBV5-1	TRBJ2-1	TGCGCCAGCAGCTTGACTAGCGGGAGGGAGTTCGTTGAGCAGTTCTTC	CASSLTSGREFVEQFF
NA	NA	TRBV5-1	TRBJ2-1	TGCGCCAGCTACGATAGTAATGAGCAGTTCTTC	CASYDSNEQFF
few	NA	TRBV19	TRBJ1-5	TGTGCCAGTACACAGGCAACGAATCAGCCCCAGCATTTT	CASTQATNQPQHF
NA	TRBD1	TRBV6-5	TRBJ1-1	TGTGCCAGCAGTTACGGGACAGGGCGGGTTAACACTGAAGCTTTCTTT	CASSYGTGRVNTEAFF
NA	TRBD1	TRBV9	TRBJ2-3	TGTGCCAGCAGCCCTGGACAGGGCAGCACAGATACGCAGTATTTT	CASSPGQGSTDTQYF
NA	NA	TRBV6-1	TRBJ1-1	TGTGCCAGCAGTGATAACAGGGAAAAGGCTGAAGCTTTCTTT	CASSDNREKAEAFF
NA	TRBD1	TRBV10-2	TRBJ2-3	TGCGCCAGCAGTGAGTTGGCAGGGGGCGCCTTCACAGATACGCAGTATTTT	CASSELAGGAFTDTQYF
NA	TRBD2	TRBV5-1	TRBJ2-1	TGCGCCAGCAGCTCGACTAGCGGGAGGGCTCCTGAGCAGTTCTTC	CASSSTSGRAPEQFF
NA	NA	TRBV6-5	TRBJ2-2	TGTGCCAGCAGTTTTCACTTGAGGAACACCGGGGAGCTGTTTTTT	CASSFHLRNTGELFF
NA	NA	TRBV7-3	TRBJ2-7	TGTGCCAGCAGCTTACCAGGAGGTCCCCCTAGGGAGGCCGAGCAGTACTTC	CASSLPGGPPREAEQYF
NA	NA	TRBV27	TRBJ1-1	TGTGCCAGCAGTTTATCGCAGGATCGAAACACTGAAGCTTTCTTT	CASSLSQDRNTEAFF
NA	NA	TRBV27	TRBJ2-1	TGTGCCAGCAGTTGGGCAGCCCCCGATTTTTTCTACAATGAGCAGTTCTTC	CASSWAAPDFFYNEQFF
NA	NA	TRBV9	TRBJ2-2	TGTGCCAGCAGCGTAGGGGGCGAAACCGGGGAGCTGTTTTTT	CASSVGGETGELFF
NA	NA	TRBV27	TRBJ1-2	TGTGCCAGCACTATTGTCGGGGGGTCCGGAGGCTACACCTTC	CASTIVGGSGGYTF
NA	NA	TRBV7-6	TRBJ2-7	TGTGCCAGCAGCTTAGTTGAGACTACGACCTACGAGCAGTACTTC	CASSLVETTTYEQYF
NA	NA	TRBV4-3	TRBJ1-4	TGCGCCAGCAGCCCCGGACTGATCGATAATGAAAAACTGTTTTTT	CASSPGLIDNEKLFF
NA	TRBD1	TRBV4-3	TRBJ2-7	TGCGCCAGCAGCCAAGGCCTCGAGGGGGCGAACTACGAGCAGTACTTC	CASSQGLEGANYEQYF
NA	TRBD2	TRBV10-2	TRBJ2-7	TGCGCCAGCAGTGAGGATAGCGGGAACCACTACGAGCAGTACTTC	CASSEDSGNHYEQYF
NA	TRBD1	TRBV2	TRBJ2-2	TGTGCCAGGGGGGACGACAGGGGGAGCACCGGGGAGCTGTTTTTT	CARGDDRGSTGELFF
few	NA	TRBV9	TRBJ1-2	TGTGCCAGCAGCGTAGCCCCGGGTATAACTAACTATGGCTACACCTTC	CASSVAPGITNYGYTF
NA	TRBD2	TRBV5-5	TRBJ2-7	TGTGCCAGCAGATCCGGAGCGGGAGGGCCTCACGAGCAGTACTTC	CASRSGAGGPHEQYF
NA	NA	TRBV10-3	TRBJ2-2	TGTGCCATCAGTGAGTCGGAGGGAGGCACCGGGGAGCTGTTTTTT	CAISESEGGTGELFF
NA	TRBD2	TRBV5-1	TRBJ2-5	TGCGCCAGCAGCCGTCTGACTAGCGACAGAGGTAGTGAGACCCAGTACTTC	CASSRLTSDRGSETQYF
NA	TRBD2	TRBV4-2	TRBJ2-7	TGTGCCAGCAGCTATGGACTAGCGGCCTACGAGCAGTACTTC	CASSYGLAAYEQYF
once	NA	TRBV27	TRBJ1-5	TGTGCCAGCAGTTTGGGGGGTTGGAATCAGCCCCAGCATTTT	CASSLGGWNQPQHF
NA	NA	TRBV6-5	TRBJ1-1	TGTGCCAGCAGTTACTCGAATGCAGGTAACACTGAAGCTTTCTTT	CASSYSNAGNTEAFF
NA	TRBD1	TRBV7-6	TRBJ2-7	TGTGCCAGCAGCTTAGGGGGACAGGGTGTCAGCGAGCAGTACTTC	CASSLGGQGVSEQYF
few	TRBD1	TRBV2	TRBJ1-5	TGTGCCAGCAGTGTACAGGGGCCCTATCAGCCCCAGCATTTT	CASSVQGPYQPQHF